Included here is one T cell receptor (beta chain) sequence, with context. What it recognizes is unknown. Researchers used genomic DNA as the template to profile TCR beta VDJ and CDR3. TCRdb re-called the reads through MiXCR, storing one row per CDR3 protein. The profile shows about 190,000 distinct CDR3 sequences, about 53% of them singletons. This record comes from a study of CD8+CD57+ T cells in acquired aplastic anemia. The overall study: The DNA of sorted CD4+ and CD8+ cells averaged roughly 3.2 ug. Healthy donors yielded some 11 million CD4+ cell reads on average.

The study's findings and limits: Patients and controls turned out to have 25 to 30 CD8+ CDR3 sequences in common. Between patients and controls, CD8+ Simpson's diversity did not vary significantly.

Germline V CDR1 and CDR2: SGHVS, FNYEAQ. The CDR3 is made up of 16 amino acids. V dropped 5 bases and J dropped 5; count of bases not matched to a gene: 9. The clonotype comes from a human donor in good health, serving as a control. This chain links TRBV7-6 with TRBJ2-3; 11 nucleotides match TRBD2. The material sequenced was sorted CD4+, CD8+, or CD8+CD57+ T cells (not recorded which) from PBMCs. CDR3 protein: CASSLRASGGLDTQYF. The CDR3 nucleotides are TGTGCCAGCAGCCTTCGGGCTAGCGGGGGGTTAGATACGCAGTATTTT.